Detailed here is one T cell receptor (beta chain). This entry is derived from a study of blood T cell repertoires in COVID-19. Study overall: Sources were T cells, B-cell-depleted T cells, or PBMCs; the material itself was cDNA or gDNA.

The table came from immunoSEQ multiplex PCR; TCRdb's copy has only in-frame clones and leaves some out. The sample records around 480,000 clones, approximately 90% being singletons. The V end lost 3 bases, the J end lost 4 bases, and 15 bases lay between the germline ends. This CDR3 spans 14 amino acids. Germline CDR1 reads GTSNPN; CDR2 reads SVGIG (reference sequence). Followed longitudinally, the Seattle patients had been enrolled during active infection. Specimen: peripheral blood. The sequence was collected from a woman between 50 and 59 years old with COVID-19, enrolled during active disease. The chain recombines TRBV30 with TRBJ1-2; D remains ambiguous. CDR3 sequence (DNA): TGTGCCTGGAGGACCCCCCGGGGTCTCTATGGCTACACCTTC. As protein: CAWRTPRGLYGYTF.